This T cell receptor (beta chain) was obtained from a study of shared clonotypes between healthy human individuals. Only one count was recorded for this clone. The trim removed 2 bases at V and 3 bases at J, leaving 2 bases unmatched. CDR3 size: 14 residues. CDR1 is WSHSY, CDR2 SAAADI, per germline. Assay: immunoSEQ multiplex PCR; the TCRdb copy retains only in-frame clones and omits some. The sample lists under 1,900,000 clones; approximately 98.5% were seen once. Sample: naive CD4+ T cells sorted from blood. The sample's subset: CD45RA+ positively selected. This chain uses TRBV10-2 with TRBJ2-7; 9 bases fit TRBD1. This receptor was identified in a man aged 25-45 years in good health. Here the CDR3 reads CASSEAGQGYEQYF. CDR3 DNA sequence: TGCGCCAGCAGTGAGGCGGGACAGGGCTACGAGCAGTACTTC.